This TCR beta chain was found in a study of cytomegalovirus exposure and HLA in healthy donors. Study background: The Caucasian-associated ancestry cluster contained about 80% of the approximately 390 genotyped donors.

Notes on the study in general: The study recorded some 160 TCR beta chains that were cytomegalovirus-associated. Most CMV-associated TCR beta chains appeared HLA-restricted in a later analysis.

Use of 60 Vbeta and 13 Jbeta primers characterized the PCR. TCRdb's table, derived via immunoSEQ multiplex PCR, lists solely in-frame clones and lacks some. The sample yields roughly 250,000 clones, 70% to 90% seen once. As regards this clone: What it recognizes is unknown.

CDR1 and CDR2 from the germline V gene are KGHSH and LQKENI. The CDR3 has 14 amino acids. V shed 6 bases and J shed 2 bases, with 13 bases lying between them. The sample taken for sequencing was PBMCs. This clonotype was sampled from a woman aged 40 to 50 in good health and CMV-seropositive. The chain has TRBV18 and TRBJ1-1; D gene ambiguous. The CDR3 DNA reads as TGTGCCAGCTCGTCGGCCGAGGGAAACACTGAAGCTTTCTTT. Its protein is CASSSAEGNTEAFF. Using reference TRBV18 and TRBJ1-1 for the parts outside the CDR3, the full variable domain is NAGVMQNPRHLVRRRGQEARLRCSPMKGHSHVYWYRQLPEEGLKFMVYLQKENIIDESGMPKERFSAEFPKEGPSILRIQQVVRGDSAAYFCASSSAEGNTEAFFGQGTRLTVV.